These 7 T cell receptor beta chains came from one sample sequenced in a study of T cells in Graves' hyperthyroidism and ophthalmopathy. TCR beta CDR3 region amplification was performed from RNA transcripts. During a first-round RT-PCR of the TCR CDR3, the HTBI primer set was used. Each CDR3 protein is one row after TCRdb ran MiXCR on the multiplex PCR reads. In the table there are under 350,000 distinct CDR3 sequences, roughly 13% of which are singletons. Sequencing input: blood. The receptors stem from a woman in her forties with Graves' ophthalmopathy.

This clonotype has ten or more counts. The DNA of the CDR3 is TGCAGTGCTACAGGGACAGCCTACGAGCAGTACTTC. Residues: CSATGTAYEQYF. The V gene is TRBV20-1, the J gene TRBJ2-7; 7 bases match TRBD1. Germline CDR1 reads DFQATT; CDR2 reads SNEGSKA (reference sequence). The CDR3 is made up of 12 amino acids. V was clipped by 4 bases and J by 2 bases; unmatched bases: 2.

This clonotype appeared a few times. The rearrangement links TRBV20-1 to TRBJ1-1, with a tentative D call TRBD1 (6 bases). This CDR3 comprises 17 residues. Per the germline V gene, CDR1 is DFQATT and CDR2 is SNEGSKA (reference sequence). V was cut by 0 bases and J by 3 bases, with 20 bases left in between. CDR3 loop: CSARDWEQGGLDTEAFF. CDR3 nucleotides: TGCAGTGCTAGAGATTGGGAACAGGGAGGATTGGACACTGAAGCTTTCTTT.

The chain carries TRBV19 and TRBJ2-2, with 13 bases matching TRBD2. Germline V lookup: CDR1 LNHDA, CDR2 SQIVND (reference sequence). The CDR3 is made up of 15 amino acids. V was clipped by 9 bases and J by 7 bases; unmatched bases: 8. CDR3 loop: CASRGLAGHGGELFF. DNA of the CDR3: TGTGCCAGCAGGGGACTAGCGGGACACGGCGGGGAGCTGTTTTTT.

The table lists this clonotype with a few counts. The chain links TRBV6-1 to TRBJ2-7; 7 nucleotides agree with TRBD1. The CDR3 contains 13 residues. The J segment lost 5 bases and the V segment lost 3 bases, leaving 4 bases of the junction unmatched. Looked up from germline, CDR1 is MNHNS and CDR2 is SASEGT. The CDR3 loop is CASSDRGKHEQYF. Written as DNA, the CDR3 is TGTGCCAGCAGTGACAGGGGGAAGCACGAGCAGTACTTC.

This clonotype appeared many times. This sequence joins TRBV11-2 and TRBJ2-1; 8 bases map to TRBD2. The CDR3 is made up of 13 amino acids. The ends lost 1 base at V and 15 bases at J; junction bases unmatched: 8. Germline V lookup: CDR1 SGHAT, CDR2 FQNNGV. This CDR3 is CASSLVPAGDRFF. CDR3 DNA: TGTGCCAGCAGCTTAGTTCCAGCGGGAGATAGGTTCTTC.

V and J are TRBV7-9 and TRBJ2-5; 13 bases line up with TRBD2. CDR1 is SEHNR, CDR2 FQNEAQ, per germline (reference sequence). The length of the CDR3 is 16 residues. With 6 bases clipped from V and 5 bases from J, the junction kept 9 bases outside the gene matches. The CDR3 nucleotides read TGTGCCAGCAGAAAAGGACTAGCGGGAGTACGGGAGACCCAGTACTTC. Translated: CASRKGLAGVRETQYF.

This clonotype was detected ten times or more. The chain couples TRBV27 to TRBJ2-5; 12 bases are a match to TRBD2. V trimming: 4 bases; J trimming: 13 bases; junction bases outside the gene matches: 7. CDR1 is MNHEY, CDR2 SMNVEV, per germline (reference sequence). The CDR3 covers 13 residues. CDR3: CASSSGGLAGRYF. The CDR3 DNA sequence: TGTGCCAGCAGTTCGGGAGGACTAGCGGGACGGTACTTC.